What follows are 28 T cell receptor beta chains derived from one specimen sequenced in a study of OX40 agonist ivuxolimab in advanced cancers. Clones were read by immunoSEQ multiplex PCR, and TCRdb kept only the in-frame ones, dropping some. Of 120,000 or so clones listed, about 93% are singletons. Sequenced here: CD4+ or CD8+ T cells sorted from blood, sampled in a trial of the OX40 agonist ivuxolimab. The receptors were sampled from an adult with an advanced solid tumor such as melanoma, head and neck, liver or kidney cancer.

This clone was detected only once. The chain links TRBV18 to TRBJ1-5; D may be TRBD1 (5 bases). The length of the CDR3 is 13 residues. Germline V CDR1 and CDR2: KGHSH, LQKENI. V was cut by 3 bases and J by 7 bases, with 10 bases left in between. DNA of the CDR3: TGTGCCAGCTCACCGTTGGACACCCAGCCCCAGCATTTT. This sequence encodes CASSPLDTQPQHF.

The chain recombines TRBV19 with TRBJ1-4; unclear D gene. The CDR3 is made up of 13 amino acids. Germline V gives CDR1 LNHDA, CDR2 SQIVND (reference sequence). V was shortened by 5 bases and J by 10 bases, with 14 bases between the two germline ends. The CDR3 region has the DNA TGTGCCAGTAGTGGCCGCCTTGCGTCAAAACTGTTTTTT. Its translation is CASSGRLASKLFF.

V usage is TRBV5-6 and J usage is TRBJ2-7, with TRBD2 matching over 9 bases. The CDR3 spans 15 residues. The germline CDR1 and CDR2 sequences are SGHDT and YYEEEE. V shed 0 bases and J 3 bases; nucleotides not matched to a gene: 4. In DNA, the CDR3 is TGTGCCAGCAGCTTGGGGATAGCGGGGGACTACGAGCAGTACTTC. This sequence encodes CASSLGIAGDYEQYF.

The chain employs TRBV11-2 and TRBJ2-4; D possibly corresponds to TRBD1 (6 bases). This CDR3 is 13 amino acids long. V was shortened by 8 bases and J by 9 bases, with 17 bases between the two germline ends. Germline CDR1 is SGHAT and CDR2 is FQNNGV. The CDR3: CASGQDRRTIQYF. CDR3 nucleotide sequence: TGTGCCAGCGGCCAGGACAGAAGGACCATTCAGTACTTC.

In nucleotides, the CDR3 is TGTGCCGGACGGTCGGGCACCAGGAGCTCCTATAATTCACCCCTCCACTTT. Translation gives CAGRSGTRSSYNSPLHF. This chain connects TRBV30 to TRBJ1-6; the D is unclear. Trimming took off 8 bases at V and 0 bases at J, with 20 bases between the two ends. The CDR3 has 17 amino acids. Germline-derived CDR1 and CDR2 are GTSNPN and SVGIG (reference sequence).

This clone was counted a single time. This chain uses TRBV4-1 with TRBJ2-3; D remains unclear. This CDR3 is 13 amino acids long. In germline, CDR1 is MGHRA, CDR2 YSYEKL. The V and J ends lost 4 bases and 2 bases respectively, with 7 bases between them. The CDR3 sequence is CASSLQNTDTQYF. Written as DNA, the CDR3 is TGCGCCAGCAGCCTTCAAAACACAGATACGCAGTATTTT.

This chain uses TRBV5-4 with TRBJ1-1, with D possibly matching TRBD1 (5 bases). The CDR3 is made up of 12 amino acids. Trimming removed 0 bases at V and 10 bases at J, with 10 bases between. Germline assignment: CDR1 SGHNT and CDR2 YYREEE (reference sequence). In DNA, the CDR3 is TGTGCCAGCAGCTTGGGGGTGGGGCGAGCTTTCTTT. It is translated as CASSLGVGRAFF.

The CDR3 bases are TGTGCCAGCAGGCGGGAGGGCCTTGGGACAGATACGCAGTATTTT. It yields the protein CASRREGLGTDTQYF. J is TRBJ2-3 and V is TRBV6-5, with 9 bases that match TRBD2. V shed 6 bases and J 3 bases; nucleotides not matched to a gene: 7. This CDR3 is 15 amino acids long. Per the germline V gene, CDR1 is MNHEY and CDR2 is SVGAGI.

V and J are TRBV29-1 and TRBJ1-4; D gene uncertain. The CDR3 loop spans 12 amino acids. The V gene lost 6 bases and the J gene lost 12 bases, with 17 bases spanning the gap. Germline V gives CDR1 SQVTM, CDR2 ANQGSEA. CDR3 residues: CSVREGISQLFF. The CDR3 bases are TGCAGCGTACGCGAAGGGATCTCCCAACTGTTTTTT.

This chain links TRBV2 with TRBJ2-7; possibly TRBD2 for D (7 bases). Germline CDR1 reads SNHLY; CDR2 reads FYNNEI. The CDR3 has 14 residues. The germline V and J ends were trimmed by 6 bases and 0 bases, with 12 bases remaining between them. In DNA form, the CDR3 reads TGTGCCAGCAGGGCGGGGGCTACCTCCTACGAGCAGTACTTC. Translation gives CASRAGATSYEQYF.

The V and J genes are TRBV10-3 and TRBJ2-7, with D possibly matching TRBD2 (6 bases). This CDR3 spans 15 amino acids. The germline V gene encodes CDR1 ENHRY and CDR2 SYGVKD. Trimming removed 0 bases at V and 3 bases at J, with 12 bases between. CDR3 DNA sequence: TGTGCCATCAGTGAGTCGTCTAGCGCTCGCTACGAGCAGTACTTC. Its protein is CAISESSSARYEQYF.

This chain connects TRBV7-6 to TRBJ1-1; D remains unclear. Germline CDR1 SGHVS, CDR2 FNYEAQ. Trimming pared 7 bases from V and 5 bases from J, leaving 14 bases between. CDR3 size: 13 residues. In nucleotides, the CDR3 is TGTGCCAGCATGCTAGGGCCGACGACTGAAGCTTTCTTT. Translated: CASMLGPTTEAFF.

The V and J genes are TRBV12-5 and TRBJ1-2; D is perhaps TRBD1 (5 bases). CDR1 and CDR2 from the germline V gene are LGHNT and FRNRAP. V lost 6 bases, J lost 4 bases, and 21 bases lay in between. The CDR3 consists of 16 residues. The CDR3 DNA sequence: TGTGCTAGTGGCTTGTACGGCGGGACGAGCGGCTATGGCTACACCTTC. Translating it yields CASGLYGGTSGYGYTF.

This chain joins TRBV7-9 and TRBJ1-5; a possible D gene is TRBD1 (6 bases). Trimming stripped 5 bases from V and 6 bases from J, with 11 bases between. This CDR3 region has 13 residues. Germline values: CDR1 SEHNR, CDR2 FQNEAQ (reference sequence). In DNA, the CDR3 is TGTGCCAGCAGCCGGGACAACGCTCAGCCCCAGCATTTT. Protein: CASSRDNAQPQHF.

V is TRBV7-5 and J is TRBJ1-5; the table assigns TRBD1, which was not confirmed against the DNA. TRBV7-5 corresponds to a pseudogene. This CDR3 has 14 amino acids. The DNA for the CDR3 is TGTGCCAGAAGCTCCCGGACAGGGCACCAGCCCCAGCATTTT. Its translation: CARSSRTGHQPQHF.

This chain uses TRBV7-9 with TRBJ1-1; TRBD1 might be the D (6 bases). CDR1 is SEHNR and CDR2 is FQNEAQ in the germline V gene (reference sequence). CDR3 size: 12 residues. The V and J ends lost 0 bases and 8 bases respectively, with 7 bases between them. The chain's CDR3 is CASSLAGQEAFF. The CDR3 bases are TGTGCCAGCAGCTTAGCGGGACAAGAAGCTTTCTTT.

The genes are TRBV7-3 and TRBJ2-1, with 8 nucleotides matching TRBD2. Looked up from germline, CDR1 is SGHTA and CDR2 is FQGTGA. The CDR3 is made up of 17 amino acids. V lost 6 bases, J lost 7 bases, and 17 bases stayed unmatched. This CDR3 is CASSVAGGGRGKNEQFF. For the CDR3, the DNA is TGTGCCAGCAGTGTGGCGGGAGGTGGTCGGGGCAAAAATGAGCAGTTCTTC.

V usage is TRBV6-4 and J usage is TRBJ1-2, with 7 bases fitting TRBD1. The CDR3 runs to 15 residues. Trimming took 6 bases from V and 6 from J; bases not matched to a gene: 13. Germline V gene sequence: CDR1 MRHNA, CDR2 SNTAGT. The CDR3 region has the DNA TGTGCCAGCAGCGACCGTAGGGGGCAGATAGATGGCTACACCTTC. It codes for CASSDRRGQIDGYTF.

This clone was seen a single time. The J gene is TRBJ2-7, the V gene TRBV28; D uncertain. The CDR3 extends over 15 amino acids. V was shortened by 3 bases and J by 4 bases, with 16 bases between the two germline ends. Germline V gives CDR1 MDHEN, CDR2 SYDVKM. The CDR3 nucleotides read TGTGCCAGCAGTTTGACCGGACCGCTCGGGTACGAGCAGTACTTC. Translation: CASSLTGPLGYEQYF.

This rearrangement joins TRBV5-4 to TRBJ2-1, with D unclear. This CDR3 is built from 12 residues. Germline V gene data show CDR1 as SGHNT and CDR2 as YYREEE (reference sequence). With 3 bases removed from V and 13 bases from J, the gap between germline ends came to 14 bases. CDR3 DNA: TGTGCCAGCAGCTCCCCTAATTTGGTTCAGTTCTTC. It translates to CASSSPNLVQFF.

The chain joins TRBV7-9 to TRBJ1-4; D not resolved. The CDR3 has 14 residues. V was trimmed by 1 base and J by 8 bases, leaving 11 bases between them. Germline V gene data show CDR1 as SEHNR and CDR2 as FQNEAQ (reference sequence). The DNA of the CDR3 is TGTGCCAGCAGCTTAGACCTGGCTGGGGAAAAACTGTTTTTT. This gives the protein CASSLDLAGEKLFF.

In the case of this clone: At one boundary the junction diverges from the germline segment, which might be a read error. The genes are TRBV2 and TRBJ2-3, with a possible D match to TRBD2 (5 bases). Germline CDR1 reads SNHLY; CDR2 reads FYNNEI. The CDR3 contains 12 residues. The CDR3 loop is CASSEALRVGDF. In DNA, the CDR3 is TGTGCCAGCAGTGAAGCGCTTAGGGTCGGGGATTTT.

The chain employs TRBV5-6 and TRBJ2-5; D possibly corresponds to TRBD2 (5 bases). V lost 7 bases to trimming and J lost 5 bases, with 18 bases between them. The CDR3 loop spans 14 amino acids. CDR1 and CDR2 (germline): SGHDT, YYEEEE. The CDR3 sequence is CASQRQRAYETQYF. DNA of the CDR3: TGTGCCAGCCAGCGGCAAAGAGCGTATGAGACCCAGTACTTC.

The rearrangement links TRBV18 to TRBJ1-2, with 8 bases that match TRBD1. The CDR3 has 19 amino acids. J gave up 2 bases and V 1 base, and 15 bases lay outside the gene matches. CDR1 and CDR2 from the germline V gene are KGHSH and LQKENI. CDR3 protein: CASSPQPRTGLGENYGYTF. CDR3 nucleotide sequence: TGTGCCAGCTCACCACAGCCGAGGACAGGGTTGGGGGAGAACTATGGCTACACCTTC.

V is TRBV25-1 and J is TRBJ1-4; 12 bases are shared with TRBD1. This CDR3 is built from 14 residues. CDR1 and CDR2 (germline): MGHDK, SYGVNS. Unmatched junction bases numbered 3, after V lost 5 bases and J lost 8 bases. The CDR3 nucleotides read TGTGCCAGCAGTCGGGACAGGGGGCGAGAAAAACTGTTTTTT. It is translated as CASSRDRGREKLFF.

The chain recombines TRBV13 with TRBJ1-1; the D gene is possibly TRBD1 (6 bases). Germline V gene sequence: CDR1 PRHDT, CDR2 FYEKMQ (reference sequence). Trimming left V 5 bases short and J 8 bases short, with 18 bases between. There are 14 residues in the CDR3. The CDR3 is CASSHLNSGHEAFF. In DNA, the CDR3 is TGTGCCAGCAGCCACCTTAACTCGGGACACGAAGCTTTCTTT.

This chain joins TRBV18 and TRBJ2-3; D gene uncertain. The CDR3 extends over 15 amino acids. Trimming left V 1 base short and J 4 bases short, with 12 bases between. CDR1 KGHSH and CDR2 LQKENI come from the germline V gene. The chain's CDR3 is CASSPRMVGADTQYF. Here the CDR3 DNA reads TGTGCCAGCTCACCACGCATGGTTGGAGCAGATACGCAGTATTTT.

Notes on this clone: A junction boundary mismatches the germline segment, possibly from a read error. This rearrangement joins TRBV18 to TRBJ1-1, with D unresolved. Germline V gene sequence: CDR1 KGHSH, CDR2 LQKENI. The CDR3 totals 15 residues. DNA for the CDR3: TGTACCAGCTCACCACCCGTCGGTTTAAACACTGAAGCTTTCTTT. Its translation: CTSSPPVGLNTEAFF.